Here is one T cell receptor beta chain with its context. Its specificity is unknown. This entry comes from a study of T cell repertoires in cytomegalovirus infection. Turning to the study itself: Recently identified HLA-C-restricted CMV epitopes were used, and well-studied HLA-B-restricted CMV epitopes were used as well. Matching HLA type, along with CMV infection, was indicated by public TCR beta signatures.

Using its own MiXCR run on the reads, TCRdb lists one record per CDR3 protein. The data hold 380,000 or so distinct CDR3 sequences, with around a third observed a single time. Findings and caveats of the study: The study identified carriers of CMV plus the relevant HLA from cumulative public TCR beta family frequency. HLA-C-restricted CMV clonotypes gave the most frequent clonotype in two of eight donors.

The clonotype was recovered from a human donor in good health (CMV status not recorded). Some clones in this sample may be carry-over from other donors' samples. Here the sequenced sample was cultured PBMCs, taken from culture after CMV antigen stimulation.

This CDR3 is CASSSHRGGQPQHF. For the CDR3, the DNA is TGTGCCAGCAGTTCACACAGGGGGGGTCAGCCCCAGCATTTT. This sequence joins TRBV6-6 and TRBJ1-5; 8 nucleotides align to TRBD1. The V and J ends lost 4 bases and 6 bases, in that order; junction bases with no gene match: 5. This CDR3 comprises 14 residues. Germline CDR1 reads MNHNY; CDR2 reads SVGAGI (reference sequence).